This is a list of T cell receptor beta chains from one sample in a study of blood T cell repertoires in COVID-19. The method was immunoSEQ multiplex PCR; TCRdb's version includes in-frame clones alone and lacks a portion of them. The sample records about 190,000 clones, just under 85% being singletons. Sequencing input: peripheral blood. These receptors all stem from a woman in her seventies with active or convalescent COVID-19. CDR3s include the opening cysteine and the closing phenylalanine or tryptophan. D genes are given only for firm matches. Part of the rows lack a size; the others show once, few, many or a class for expanded clones.

V gene,clone size,D gene,J gene,CDR3 DNA,CDR3 protein
TRBV7-9,once,-,TRBJ2-3,TGTGCCAGCAGCTTAGTTTTAGCTAGCACAGATACGCAGTATTTT,CASSLVLASTDTQYF
TRBV7-9,-,TRBD2,TRBJ2-3,TGTGCCAGCAGCCTGGGACTAGCGGGAGGTAACACAGATACGCAGTATTTT,CASSLGLAGGNTDTQYF
TRBV7-9,-,TRBD2,TRBJ2-5,TGTGCCAGCAGCTTAGGGAGGGGACTAGCGGGAGAGACCCAGTACTTC,CASSLGRGLAGETQYF
TRBV5-1,many,-,TRBJ2-7,TGCGCCAGCAGCTTTGGCGGAGCCTACGAGCAGTACTTC,CASSFGGAYEQYF
TRBV7-9,-,-,TRBJ2-1,TGTGCCAGCAGCCCGGAGGGCCGTGAGCAGTTCTTC,CASSPEGREQFF
TRBV7-9,-,-,TRBJ2-7,TGTGCCAGCAGCTTAGGGGGCGGCCTCTACGAGCAGTACTTC,CASSLGGGLYEQYF
TRBV6-5,-,TRBD1,TRBJ2-7,TGTGCCAGCAGTTATACCGGGACAGGGATATACGAGCAGTACTTC,CASSYTGTGIYEQYF
TRBV27,-,TRBD2,TRBJ2-7,TGTGCCAGCAAACAGCGCCCGGGACTAGCGGGAAAACCCTACGAGCAGTACTTC,CASKQRPGLAGKPYEQYF
TRBV28,-,TRBD1,TRBJ2-7,TGTGCCAGCAGTTTATCCGGGGACAGGGTAGGGGAGCAGTACTTC,CASSLSGDRVGEQYF
TRBV28,-,-,TRBJ1-6,TGTGCCAGCGACGGTGCGGGGGAGTTATGGTCACCCCTCCACTTT,CASDGAGELWSPLHF
TRBV27,-,TRBD1,TRBJ2-2,TGTGCCAGCAGAGACAGGGGGCTCACCGGGGAGCTGTTTTTT,CASRDRGLTGELFF
TRBV30,-,TRBD2,TRBJ2-1,TGTGCCTGGGTCGCTAGCGGCTACAATGAGCAGTTCTTC,CAWVASGYNEQFF
TRBV7-3,-,TRBD1,TRBJ2-1,TGTGCCAGCAGCTTATACGCCGGGACAGGGACCTACAATGAGCAGTTCTTC,CASSLYAGTGTYNEQFF
TRBV18,-,TRBD1,TRBJ2-7,TGTGCCAGCTCACCCACCGGGACAGGGACCTACGAGCAGTACTTC,CASSPTGTGTYEQYF
TRBV5-4,-,TRBD1,TRBJ2-3,TGTGCCAGCAGCTCACAGGACAGGGGGCGCACAGATACGCAGTATTTT,CASSSQDRGRTDTQYF
TRBV5-6,-,-,TRBJ2-1,TGTGCCAGCAGCTTGATCGGGGCGGGGTACAATGAGCAGTTCTTC,CASSLIGAGYNEQFF
TRBV28,-,-,TRBJ1-5,TGTGCCAGCAGTTTAACAGGCATAGGCAATCAGCCCCAGCATTTT,CASSLTGIGNQPQHF
TRBV19,-,-,TRBJ1-2,TGTGCCAGTAGTATACGAGACTCTGGCTACACCTTC,CASSIRDSGYTF
TRBV5-1,-,-,TRBJ2-7,TGCGCCAGCAGCTTTGACGGTCGGAGCTCCTACGAGCAGTACTTC,CASSFDGRSSYEQYF
TRBV19,-,-,TRBJ2-7,TGTGCCAGTAGTCCGACAGAATACGAGCAGTACTTC,CASSPTEYEQYF
TRBV5-6,-,-,TRBJ1-2,TGTGCCAGCAGCCACGGACATTCTAACTATGGCTACACCTTC,CASSHGHSNYGYTF
TRBV7-3,-,TRBD1,TRBJ1-2,TGTGCCAGCAGCTTAGTGCCAGGGGGGTATGGCTACACCTTC,CASSLVPGGYGYTF
TRBV6-4,-,TRBD2,TRBJ2-7,TGTGCCAGCCGGACTCCCGACTTAGCGGGGCGGCCCTCCACCTACGAGCAGTACTTC,CASRTPDLAGRPSTYEQYF
TRBV3-1/TRBV3-2,-,TRBD2,TRBJ2-7,TGTGCCAGTCATTCCGGGACTAGCGGCGAGCAGTACTTC,CASHSGTSGEQYF
TRBV19,-,-,TRBJ1-1,TGTGCCACCACACAGGGCCGGAACACTGAAGCTTTCTTT,CATTQGRNTEAFF
TRBV15,few,TRBD1,TRBJ1-6,TGTGCCACCAGCAGAGACTCGGGACAGGATAATTCACCCCTCCACTTT,CATSRDSGQDNSPLHF
TRBV28,-,-,TRBJ1-6,TGTGCCAGCAGTTTACTGAATTCACCCCTCCACTTT,CASSLLNSPLHF
TRBV24-1,-,-,TRBJ1-2,TGTGCCACCAGTGATTTGTTGACAGACTATGGCTACACCTTC,CATSDLLTDYGYTF
TRBV4-1,-,TRBD2,TRBJ2-7,TGCGCCAGCAGCCTTATGACTAGCGGGAGGGCCGGTTTCGAGCAGTACTTC,CASSLMTSGRAGFEQYF
TRBV27,-,TRBD2,TRBJ2-7,TGTGCCAGCAGTTTTGGTCTAGCGGGAAATGGCGAGCAGTACTTC,CASSFGLAGNGEQYF
TRBV3-1/TRBV3-2,-,-,TRBJ1-4,TGTGCCAGCAGTCCCGGGGGTACTAATGAAAAACTGTTTTTT,CASSPGGTNEKLFF
TRBV3-1/TRBV3-2,-,-,TRBJ1-3,TGTGCCAGCAGCCAAATGTCGGTCTCTGGAAACACCATATATTTT,CASSQMSVSGNTIYF
TRBV19,-,-,TRBJ1-2,TGTGCCAGTAGTTTCGGGGGTAACTATGGCTACACCTTC,CASSFGGNYGYTF
TRBV27,-,TRBD2,TRBJ2-7,TGTGCCAGCAGTTTAGTGGGACTAGCGGGCTACGAGCAGTACTTC,CASSLVGLAGYEQYF
TRBV2,few,TRBD2,TRBJ2-2,TGTGCCAGCAGCCGCTCGGGACTACTGGAGCTGTTTTTT,CASSRSGLLELFF
TRBV6-5,-,-,TRBJ1-1,TGTGCCAGCTATCCCCCCTTGAACACTGAAGCTTTCTTT,CASYPPLNTEAFF
TRBV7-2,-,-,TRBJ1-5,TGTGCCAGCAGCTCGAGACAGGGCAATCAGCCCCAGCATTTT,CASSSRQGNQPQHF
TRBV4-1,-,-,TRBJ2-7,TGCGCCAGCAGCCAAGATAGGGGACTCCCCTACGAGCAGTACTTC,CASSQDRGLPYEQYF
TRBV6-2/TRBV6-3,-,TRBD2,TRBJ2-1,TGTGCCAGCAGTTACCTCGGACTAGCGGGAGTGCTCTACAATGAGCAGTTCTTC,CASSYLGLAGVLYNEQFF
TRBV6-5,-,-,TRBJ1-5,TGTGCCAGCACACAGGATAGCAATCAGCCCCAGCATTTT,CASTQDSNQPQHF
TRBV20-1,-,TRBD2,TRBJ2-7,TGCAGTGCTAGTATAGTGTCCGGACTAGCGGTCCCATACGAGCAGTACTTC,CSASIVSGLAVPYEQYF
TRBV28,-,-,TRBJ2-7,TGTGCCAGTGGGCAAAGGGCAGGAGGGGCTACTGAGTACTTC,CASGQRAGGATEYF
TRBV4-1,few,-,TRBJ1-6,TGCGCCAGCAGCCAACACTCCGCGGGCAGCAATAATTCACCCCTCCACTTT,CASSQHSAGSNNSPLHF
TRBV6-5,-,TRBD2,TRBJ2-1,TGTGCCAGCAGTAGGGCGGGAGGGTACAATGAGCAGTTCTTC,CASSRAGGYNEQFF
TRBV2,-,-,TRBJ2-7,TGTGCCAGCAATGCCGGCTACGAGCAGTACTTC,CASNAGYEQYF
TRBV6-6,-,TRBD1,TRBJ2-7,TGTGCCAGCAGTTTCTATTTGGACAGGGGCGAGCAGTACTTC,CASSFYLDRGEQYF
TRBV5-1,-,TRBD1,TRBJ2-7,TGCGCCAGCAGCCGAACATGGGACAGGAGAGGCGAGCAGTACTTC,CASSRTWDRRGEQYF
TRBV3-1/TRBV3-2,-,-,TRBJ1-1,TGTGCCAGCAGCTCATACAGGGCGAACACTGAAGCTTTCTTT,CASSSYRANTEAFF
TRBV4-1,few,-,TRBJ2-7,TGCGCCAGCAGCCAAGGGGCCGGGAGCCTGTTAGAGCAGTACTTC,CASSQGAGSLLEQYF
TRBV5-4,-,-,TRBJ1-2,TGTGCCAGCACCAACAGGGCTAACTATGGCTACACCTTC,CASTNRANYGYTF